The clone carrying this T cell receptor (beta chain) was seen more than once but under ten times. The antigen is not known. The data stem from a study of T-cell reconstitution after alpha-beta-depleted transplantation in children. Study results and caveats: About two months after transplant, alpha-beta T cells reportedly came from several hundred expanded graft clones.

This CDR3 spans 20 amino acids. Losses at the gene ends were 3 bases for V and 0 bases for J; bases not matched to a gene: 17. Germline V gene sequence: CDR1 SGHVS, CDR2 FNYEAQ. Unique molecular identifiers featured in how the TCRbeta library was prepared. A single record per CDR3 protein comes from TCRdb applying MiXCR to the PCR reads. The sample contains 900,000 or so distinct CDR3 sequences, under 20% of which appear only once. The rearrangement joins TRBV7-6 to TRBJ2-3, with 8 bases aligning to TRBD1. The source was PBMCs, mostly from graft donor cells, collected 360 days after TCRalphabeta/CD19-depleted stem cell transplant. The sequence was collected from a male patient between 10 and 17 years old who had a stem cell transplant for acute lymphoblastic leukemia, so the T cells may come from the graft donor. Here the CDR3 reads CASSFPQRAQGAHSTDTQYF. CDR3 sequence (DNA): TGTGCCAGCAGCTTCCCCCAGCGGGCTCAGGGGGCTCATAGCACAGATACGCAGTATTTT.